The sequence of this TCR beta chain was determined in a study of cytomegalovirus exposure and HLA in healthy donors. Overall study: The use of the same platform for the 120 validation repertoires and the roughly 700 first-cohort repertoires was reported by a later analysis.

Measured with immunoSEQ multiplex PCR; TCRdb has only the in-frame clones, and not every one. The sample contains some 170,000 clones, about 95% of which appear only once. Germline V gene sequence: CDR1 SQVTM, CDR2 ANQGSEA. The V end lost 7 bases, the J end lost 3 bases, and 15 bases lay between the germline ends. The CDR3 runs to 14 residues. Note on this clone: Its target is not known.

Study outcomes and limitations: Most TCRs appeared rarely, but some public TCRs recurred in many donors. The tendency of first-cohort TCR clusters to co-occur in the approximately 110 validation repertoires was identified by a subsequent analysis. A few CMV-associated chains were confirmed in vitro to be specific for CMV antigens.

This chain uses TRBV29-1 with TRBJ1-4; TRBD1 is a possible D gene (6 bases). The sample was PBMCs. The sequence derives from a young woman in good health and CMV-seronegative. CDR3 amino acids: CSAKGVVPNEKLFF. The CDR3 region has the DNA TGCAGCGCGAAGGGGGTAGTTCCTAATGAAAAACTGTTTTTT.